The sequence of this T cell receptor (beta chain) was determined in a study of T cell changes during pregnancy in multiple sclerosis. From germline, CDR1 is LGHNA and CDR2 YSLEER. V trimming: 4 bases; J trimming: 4 bases; junction bases outside the gene matches: 9. The CDR3 is made up of 16 amino acids. Measured with immunoSEQ multiplex PCR; TCRdb has only the in-frame clones, and not every one. This table has 30,000 or so clones, about nine tenths appearing once. The receptor was isolated from a female donor with multiple sclerosis, enrolled in a pregnancy study. The sample in question was CD8+ T cells from peripheral blood mononuclear cells, obtained before pregnancy. The chain has TRBV4-3 and TRBJ2-3, with TRBD1 matching 9 bases. CDR3 loop: CASSLTTGGAADTQYF. The CDR3 region has the DNA TGCGCCAGCAGCCTCACCACAGGGGGCGCCGCAGATACGCAGTATTTT.